The next 7 T cell receptor beta chains were all read from a single sample in a study of blood T cells in healthy people across ages. PCR was performed a second time for roughly 7 to 11 cycles using a sample-barcoded 5' primer and a J-beta primer mix. TCRdb recomputed calls from the 5' RACE reads with MiXCR, one row per CDR3 protein. The sample lists roughly 1,800,000 distinct CDR3 sequences, less than 50% occurring once. Sample: blood. The receptors originated from a woman in her forties in good health.

This chain joins TRBV9 and TRBJ2-1; 7 positions match TRBD2. The CDR3 runs to 12 residues. The trim removed 0 bases at V and 9 bases at J, leaving 0 bases unmatched. CDR1 SGDLS and CDR2 YYNGEE come from the germline V gene. The CDR3 reads CASSVGEGEQFF. CDR3 in DNA: TGTGCCAGCAGCGTAGGGGAGGGTGAGCAGTTCTTC.

The rearrangement joins TRBV5-1 to TRBJ2-1, with D tentatively TRBD1 (5 bases). This CDR3 spans 16 amino acids. Trimming removed 2 bases from V and 4 bases from J, with 16 bases in between. Per germline, CDR1 SGHRS and CDR2 YFSETQ. CDR3 sequence: CASSLVGDSRYNEQFF. The CDR3 DNA reads TGCGCCAGCAGCTTAGTAGGAGACAGCCGATACAATGAGCAGTTCTTC.

This rearrangement joins TRBV4-3 to TRBJ1-2; D is unresolved. V was trimmed by 0 bases and J by 4 bases, leaving 12 bases between them. The CDR3 extends over 15 amino acids. The germline CDR1 and CDR2 sequences are LGHNA and YSLEER. The DNA of the CDR3 is TGCGCCAGCAGCCAAGAGGGCACCAGGCTCTATGGCTACACCTTC. Its protein is CASSQEGTRLYGYTF.

The chain couples TRBV20-1 to TRBJ2-7; no clear D gene. The CDR3 totals 17 residues. Germline loops: CDR1 DFQATT, CDR2 SNEGSKA (reference sequence). V shed 1 base and J shed 0 bases, with 19 bases lying between them. The CDR3 DNA reads TGCAGTGCTAGAGTCCCTCCCCAGGCCTTAAACTCCTACGAGCAGTACTTC. It codes for CSARVPPQALNSYEQYF.

This clonotype was found many times. CDR3 amino acids: CASSQEQGGETQYF. CDR3 nucleotide sequence: TGTGCCAGCAGCCAGGAACAGGGAGGGGAGACCCAGTACTTC. V is TRBV3-1 and J is TRBJ2-5; possibly TRBD2 for D (7 bases). This CDR3 has 14 residues. The ends were cut back, 3 bases at V and 5 bases at J, with 13 bases in the middle. Germline assignment: CDR1 LGHDT and CDR2 YNNKEL (reference sequence).

The chain carries TRBV28 and TRBJ2-1; no clear D. The germline V gene has CDR1 MDHEN and CDR2 SYDVKM. Between the trimmed V and J ends, which lost 2 bases and 10 bases, there was a span of 12 bases. CDR3 length equals 13 residues. The CDR3 here is CASSLPAIGEQFF. The CDR3 region has the DNA TGTGCCAGCAGTTTACCTGCAATCGGGGAGCAGTTCTTC.

About this clonotype itself: The junction and the germline gene differ at one end; a read error may be behind it. The J gene is TRBJ2-5, the V gene TRBV9, with 7 bases identical to TRBD2. The germline gives CDR1 SGDLS, CDR2 YYNGEE. The CDR3 sequence is 15 residues long. This chain's CDR3 is CASSEEVAGEETQHF. The CDR3, as DNA: TGTGCCAGCAGCGAGGAAGTGGCGGGGGAAGAGACCCAGCACTTC. Full variable domain (rest looked up from reference TRBV9 and TRBJ2-5): DSGVTQTPKHLITATGQRVTLRCSPRSGDLSVYWYQQSLDQGLQFLIQYYNGEERAKGNILERFSAQQFPDLHSELNLSSLELGDSALYFCASSEEVAGEETQHFGPGTRLLVL.